These 10 T cell receptor beta chains originate from one sample sequenced in a study of blood T cell repertoires in COVID-19. Sequencing was performed with immunoSEQ multiplex PCR; in TCRdb, only in-frame clones are kept and a portion is missing. The sample contains approximately 160,000 clones, about four fifths of which appear only once. Material: peripheral blood. Receptors originate from a woman of 80 years or more with acute or convalescent COVID-19.

The chain carries TRBV27 and TRBJ2-7, with 9 bases fitting TRBD1. The CDR3 extends over 15 amino acids. V dropped 0 bases and J dropped 4; count of bases not matched to a gene: 4. Germline CDR1 is MNHEY and CDR2 is SMNVEV (reference sequence). The CDR3 sequence is CASSLSPQGAYEQYF. For the CDR3, the DNA is TGTGCCAGCAGTTTATCCCCACAGGGGGCTTACGAGCAGTACTTC.

V usage is TRBV11-2 and J usage is TRBJ2-3; D unresolved. The V gene's germline CDR1 is SGHAT and CDR2 FQNNGV. This CDR3 spans 15 amino acids. The V and J ends lost 1 base and 0 bases respectively, with 8 bases between them. The CDR3 nucleotides are TGTGCCAGCAGCTTAGTTTTAGCTAGCACAGATACGCAGTATTTT. Protein: CASSLVLASTDTQYF.

This clone appeared a single time. This chain joins TRBV19 and TRBJ2-1; 8 bases agree with TRBD2. This CDR3 is 16 amino acids long. Germline loops: CDR1 LNHDA, CDR2 SQIVND (reference sequence). Losses at the gene ends were 4 bases for V and 6 bases for J; bases not matched to a gene: 11. CDR3: CASSRGGRGVINEQFF. CDR3 DNA: TGTGCCAGTAGTAGGGGCGGGCGGGGGGTGATCAATGAGCAGTTCTTC.

The chain joins TRBV18 to TRBJ1-1; TRBD1 might be the D (6 bases). CDR1 and CDR2 from the germline V gene are KGHSH and LQKENI. V lost 3 bases and J lost 1, with 15 bases in between. This CDR3 region has 16 residues. CDR3 in DNA: TGTGCCAGCTCACCCATGGGGGCCTCTACGAACACTGAAGCTTTCTTT. Amino acid sequence: CASSPMGASTNTEAFF.

The V call is TRBV7-2, the J call TRBJ2-7; possible D gene TRBD1, 6 bases. V was clipped by 5 bases and J by 0 bases, with 11 bases between them. CDR1 and CDR2 (germline): SGHTA, FQGNSA. The CDR3 runs 14 residues. Here the CDR3 DNA reads TGTGCCAGCAGCCTCGGGACACACTCCTACGAGCAGTACTTC. Amino acid sequence: CASSLGTHSYEQYF.

This clone has a handful of counts. The rearrangement uses TRBV6-5 and TRBJ1-3; 7 nucleotides align to TRBD1. The CDR3 totals 16 residues. J gave up 0 bases and V 2 bases, and 4 bases lay outside the gene matches. CDR1 is MNHEY, CDR2 SVGAGI, per germline. The CDR3 DNA is TGTGCCAGCAGTTACCCAACAGGGGTCTCTGGAAACACCATATATTTT. Translating it yields CASSYPTGVSGNTIYF.

The chain couples TRBV3-1 (or the pseudogene TRBV3-2) to TRBJ1-2; 9 bases map to TRBD1. Germline V CDR1 and CDR2: LGHDT, YNNKEL (reference sequence). The CDR3 extends over 15 amino acids. V lost 10 bases to trimming and J lost 5 bases; unmatched junction nucleotides: 14. The CDR3 loop reads CATERDRVPWYGYTF. The CDR3 DNA sequence: TGTGCCACGGAACGGGACAGGGTTCCCTGGTATGGCTACACCTTC.

The rearrangement uses TRBV5-1 and TRBJ1-1; D ambiguous. The CDR3 is made up of 13 amino acids. From germline, CDR1 is SGHRS and CDR2 YFSETQ. The V end was cut by 3 bases, the J end by 10 bases, with 16 bases between. The CDR3 nucleotides read TGCGCCAGCAGCTCCCTAGGCGGGTCGGGAGCTTTCTTT. As protein: CASSSLGGSGAFF.

The chain carries TRBV3-1 (or the pseudogene TRBV3-2) and TRBJ1-6; D possibly corresponds to TRBD1 (5 bases). Germline CDR1 reads LGHDT; CDR2 reads YNNKEL (reference sequence). The V and J ends lost 1 base and 14 bases respectively, with 12 bases between them. The CDR3 consists of 13 residues. This chain's CDR3 is CASSQAGGGSLHF. The CDR3 nucleotides are TGTGCCAGCAGCCAAGCCGGGGGGGGGTCCCTCCACTTT.

The rearrangement joins TRBV28 to TRBJ1-1; 7 nucleotides agree with TRBD1. There are 14 residues in the CDR3. Germline V gene data show CDR1 as MDHEN and CDR2 as SYDVKM. Unmatched junction bases numbered 10, after V lost 7 bases and J lost 5 bases. CDR3 protein: CASNHRGGGTEAFF. The DNA of the CDR3 is TGTGCCAGCAACCACAGGGGCGGTGGAACTGAAGCTTTCTTT.